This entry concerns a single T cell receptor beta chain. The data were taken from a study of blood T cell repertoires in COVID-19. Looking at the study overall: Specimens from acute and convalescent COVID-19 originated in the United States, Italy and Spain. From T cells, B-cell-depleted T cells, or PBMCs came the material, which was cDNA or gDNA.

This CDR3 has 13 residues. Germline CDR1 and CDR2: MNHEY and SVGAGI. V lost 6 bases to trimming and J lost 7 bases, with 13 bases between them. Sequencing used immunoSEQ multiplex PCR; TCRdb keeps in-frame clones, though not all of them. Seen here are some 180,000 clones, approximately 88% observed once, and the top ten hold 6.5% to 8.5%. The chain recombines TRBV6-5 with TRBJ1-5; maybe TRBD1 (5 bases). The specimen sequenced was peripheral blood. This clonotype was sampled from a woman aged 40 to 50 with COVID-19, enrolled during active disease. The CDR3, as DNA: TGTGCCAGCAGATCGGGGGTCGGACAGCCCCAGCATTTT. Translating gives CASRSGVGQPQHF.